The 9 T cell receptor beta chains given below trace back to one sample, sequenced in a study of blood T cells in healthy people across ages. The second PCR ran roughly 7 to 11 cycles with a sample-barcoded 5' primer and J-beta primers. TCRdb re-called the 5' RACE reads with MiXCR, one entry per CDR3 protein. The sample has around 850,000 distinct CDR3 sequences; approximately 35% are singletons. Sequenced sample: blood. The receptors originated from a man younger than 30 in good health.

The chain carries TRBV20-1 and TRBJ1-6, with no clear D. The germline gives CDR1 DFQATT, CDR2 SNEGSKA (reference sequence). Trimming took 2 bases from V and 0 from J, leaving 8 bases between them. This CDR3 is 15 amino acids long. The CDR3 loop is CSARRAASYNSPLHF. DNA of the CDR3: TGCAGTGCTAGAAGGGCAGCCTCCTATAATTCACCCCTCCACTTT.

The chain employs TRBV20-1 and TRBJ1-5, with D possibly TRBD1 on 6 matching bases. Germline V lookup: CDR1 DFQATT, CDR2 SNEGSKA (reference sequence). This CDR3 is built from 12 residues. Trimming took off 5 bases at V and 5 bases at J, with 10 bases between the two ends. The CDR3 here is CSAGQFYQPQHF. The CDR3, as DNA: TGCAGTGCTGGACAGTTTTATCAGCCCCAGCATTTT.

The chain employs TRBV7-2 and TRBJ2-6; tentative D call: TRBD1 (5 bases). The CDR3 contains 18 residues. V lost 5 bases to trimming and J lost 2 bases, with 19 bases between them. Germline lookup yields CDR1 SGHTA and CDR2 FQGNSA. CDR3: CASSKGVNLLAGANVLTF. In DNA, the CDR3 is TGTGCCAGCAGCAAAGGGGTAAATCTGCTGGCTGGGGCCAACGTCCTGACTTTC.

This clonotype was counted only a few times. This chain connects TRBV7-9 to TRBJ2-3, with a weak D call TRBD2 (6 bases). CDR3 size: 12 residues. V lost 4 bases and J 9 bases, leaving 11 bases between the germline ends. Looked up from germline, CDR1 is SEHNR and CDR2 is FQNEAQ (reference sequence). The CDR3 region has the DNA TGTGCCAGCAGCTATCGGGGGAGGACGCAGTATTTT. Residues: CASSYRGRTQYF.

In its sample, this clonotype was seen a few times. The V call is TRBV29-1, the J call TRBJ2-1; TRBD2 agrees at 7 bases. In germline, CDR1 is SQVTM, CDR2 ANQGSEA. CDR3 length: 13 amino acids. Trimming cost V 8 bases and J 9 bases; bases outside gene matches: 13. The CDR3, as DNA: TGCAGCTTAAGTTGGGAGGGTCAGGGTGAGCAGTTCTTC. Its translation is CSLSWEGQGEQFF.

Ten or more counts support this clonotype. The rearrangement links TRBV4-3 to TRBJ1-6; D call uncertain. Trimming shortened V by 0 bases and J by 5 bases, and 14 bases separated the two germline ends. Germline CDR1 reads LGHNA; CDR2 reads YSLEER. This CDR3 has 17 amino acids. DNA for the CDR3: TGCGCCAGCAGCCAAGACGCCGGGGTAGAGAATAATTCACCCCTCCACTTT. The encoded protein is CASSQDAGVENNSPLHF.

The chain joins TRBV29-1 to TRBJ2-1, with 9 bases matching TRBD2. V was clipped by 8 bases and J by 2 bases; unmatched bases: 13. The CDR3 extends over 16 amino acids. The germline V gene encodes CDR1 SQVTM and CDR2 ANQGSEA. In DNA form, the CDR3 reads TGCAGCACAACTGGGGTAGCGGGGGCAACCTACAATGAGCAGTTCTTC. This encodes CSTTGVAGATYNEQFF.

This clonotype was recorded at least ten times. V and J are TRBV28 and TRBJ1-2; no clear D gene. Trimming removed 10 bases at V and 2 bases at J, with 17 bases between. The CDR3 is 14 amino acids. Per the germline V gene, CDR1 is MDHEN and CDR2 is SYDVKM. As DNA, the CDR3 is TGTGCCACCCTGACGGAAACCCTCAACTATGGCTACACCTTC. Translating gives CATLTETLNYGYTF.

This clonotype appeared many times. The gene calls are TRBV20-1 and TRBJ2-7, with 9 bases identical to TRBD1. V shed 6 bases, J shed 3 bases, and the junction held 6 bases outside the gene matches. This CDR3 spans 13 amino acids. CDR1 and CDR2 from the germline V gene are DFQATT and SNEGSKA (reference sequence). This chain's CDR3 is CSAPTTGGYEQYF. DNA of the CDR3: TGCAGTGCCCCTACGACAGGGGGCTACGAGCAGTACTTC.